Listed below are T cell receptor beta chains from one sample, sequenced in a study of human T cells and chemical hapten exposure. MiXCR, run by TCRdb on the 5' RACE reads, gives a single entry per CDR3 protein. The data contain some 150,000 distinct CDR3 sequences, 3.5% to 5% of them singletons. These receptors originate from a female donor in good health. Both conserved end residues are part of each CDR3.

V gene | CDR3 protein
TRBV7-8 | CASSSRQAQLAQYF
TRBV28 | CASRGGFRTDTQYF
TRBV15 | CATSARTPSLDTQYF
TRBV6-6 | CASSYSSDEQFF
TRBV28 | CASLDRPNEQFF
TRBV6-2/TRBV6-3 | CASSYSYHDLGSGVATEAFF
TRBV30 | CASDPGQGGAFF
TRBV5-4 | CASSPGRANYGYTF
TRBV10-3 | CAISTGQPEEKLFF
TRBV29-1 | CSVDGTRGGSPLHF
TRBV12-3/TRBV12-4 | CASSTPRNEQFF
TRBV7-3 | CASSPGTSGGLRYF
TRBV28 | CASSSTWTALREEKLFF